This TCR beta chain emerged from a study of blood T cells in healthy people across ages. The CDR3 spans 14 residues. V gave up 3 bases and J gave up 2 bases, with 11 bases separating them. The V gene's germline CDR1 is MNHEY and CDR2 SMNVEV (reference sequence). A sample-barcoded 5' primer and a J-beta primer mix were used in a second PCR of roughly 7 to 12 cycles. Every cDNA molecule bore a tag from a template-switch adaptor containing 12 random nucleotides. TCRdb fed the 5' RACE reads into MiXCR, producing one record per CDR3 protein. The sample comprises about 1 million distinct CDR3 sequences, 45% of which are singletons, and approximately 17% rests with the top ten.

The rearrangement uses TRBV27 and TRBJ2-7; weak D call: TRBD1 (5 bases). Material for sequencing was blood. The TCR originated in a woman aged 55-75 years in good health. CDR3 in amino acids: CASSFKDTTYEQYF. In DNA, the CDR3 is TGTGCCAGCAGTTTTAAGGACACCACCTACGAGCAGTACTTC.